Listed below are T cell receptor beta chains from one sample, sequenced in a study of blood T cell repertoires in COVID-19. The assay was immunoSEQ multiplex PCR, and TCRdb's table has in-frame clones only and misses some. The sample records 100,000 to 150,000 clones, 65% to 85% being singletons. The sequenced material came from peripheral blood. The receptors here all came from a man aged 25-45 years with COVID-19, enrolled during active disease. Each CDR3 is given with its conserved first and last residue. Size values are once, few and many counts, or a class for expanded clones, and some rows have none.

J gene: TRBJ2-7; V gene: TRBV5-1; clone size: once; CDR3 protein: CASSYFTGGGYEQYF
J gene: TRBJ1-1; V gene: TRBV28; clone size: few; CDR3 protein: CASSFDRANTEAFF
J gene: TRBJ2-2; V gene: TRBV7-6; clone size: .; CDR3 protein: CASSLDLFNTGELFF
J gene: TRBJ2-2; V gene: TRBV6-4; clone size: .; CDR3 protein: CASSLAGDTGELFF
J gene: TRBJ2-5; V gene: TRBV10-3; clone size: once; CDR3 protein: CAISGQGSAGETQYF
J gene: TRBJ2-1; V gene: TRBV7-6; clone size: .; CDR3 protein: CASSLSGGAGNEQFF
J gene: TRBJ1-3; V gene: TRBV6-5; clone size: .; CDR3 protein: CASSDFSGNTIYF
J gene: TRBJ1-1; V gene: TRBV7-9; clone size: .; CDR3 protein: CASSLEQGDGAFF
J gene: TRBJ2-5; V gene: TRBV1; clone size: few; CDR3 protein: CTSSSEGEETQYF
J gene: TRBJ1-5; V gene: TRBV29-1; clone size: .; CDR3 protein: CSVGTGENQPQHF
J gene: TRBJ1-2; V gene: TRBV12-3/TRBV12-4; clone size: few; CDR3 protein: CASSLAGARGYTF
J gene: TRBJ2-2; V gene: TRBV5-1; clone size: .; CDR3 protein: CASLPGQRNTGELFF
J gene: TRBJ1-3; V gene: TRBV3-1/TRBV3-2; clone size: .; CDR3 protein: CASSQGQGVSGNTIYF
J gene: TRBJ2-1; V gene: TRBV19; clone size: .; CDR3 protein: CASSPGLAGGPGNEQFF
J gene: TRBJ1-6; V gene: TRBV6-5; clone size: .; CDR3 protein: CASSRQSSYNSPLHF
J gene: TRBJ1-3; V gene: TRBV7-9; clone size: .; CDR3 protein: CASSATQLSGNTIYF
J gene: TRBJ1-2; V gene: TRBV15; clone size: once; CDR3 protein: CATSRDHLSPRW
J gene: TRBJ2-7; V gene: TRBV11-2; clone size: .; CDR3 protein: CASSSLSHSEQYF
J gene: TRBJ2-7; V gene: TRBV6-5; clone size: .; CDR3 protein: CASSYAATYEQYF
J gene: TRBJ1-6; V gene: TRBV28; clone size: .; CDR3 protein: CASSPQEAETDNSPLHF
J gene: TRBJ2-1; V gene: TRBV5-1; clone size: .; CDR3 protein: CASSLGTASYNEQFF
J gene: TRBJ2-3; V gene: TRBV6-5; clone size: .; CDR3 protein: CASNRANTDTQYF
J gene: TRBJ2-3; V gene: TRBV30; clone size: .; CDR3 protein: CAWTLAGSTDTQYF
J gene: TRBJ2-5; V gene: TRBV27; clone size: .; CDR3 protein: CASSPLLDIQETQYF
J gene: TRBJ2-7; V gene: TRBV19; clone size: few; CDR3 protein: CASSTLAGGLYEQYF
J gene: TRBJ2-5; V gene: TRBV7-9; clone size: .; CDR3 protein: CASSPETSFQETQYF
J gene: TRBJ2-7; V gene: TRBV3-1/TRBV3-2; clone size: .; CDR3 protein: CASSHLAESSYEQYF
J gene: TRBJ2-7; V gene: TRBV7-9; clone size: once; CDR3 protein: CASSDHRDSYEQYF
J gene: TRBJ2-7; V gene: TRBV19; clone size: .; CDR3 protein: CASSISRTGNEQYF
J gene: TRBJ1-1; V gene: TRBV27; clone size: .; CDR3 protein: CASSFTGQTEAFF
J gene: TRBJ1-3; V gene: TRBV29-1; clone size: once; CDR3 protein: CSAELGNTIYF
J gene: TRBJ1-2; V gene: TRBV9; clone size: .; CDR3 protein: CASSPQTGNYGYTF